One sample yielded the 25 T cell receptor beta chains listed below, sequenced in a study of blood T cell repertoires in COVID-19. The table came from immunoSEQ multiplex PCR; TCRdb's copy has only in-frame clones and leaves some out. In the table there are tens of thousands of clones, approximately 89% of which are singletons. The specimen sequenced was peripheral blood. The receptor source for this set is a man at least 80 years old with acute or convalescent COVID-19.

With regard to this clone: One junction end does not reproduce the germline sequence, and a read error may be involved. V is TRBV11-2 and J is TRBJ1-3; D not resolved. The CDR3 consists of 13 residues. Germline CDR1 reads SGHAT; CDR2 reads FQNNGV. The CDR3 region is CASSLDSRNTIYF. DNA of the CDR3: TGTGCCAGCAGCTTAGACTCTCGAAACACCATATATTTT.

J is TRBJ2-5 and V is TRBV5-5; 7 bases align to TRBD1. J was trimmed by 5 bases and V by 3 bases; bases with no gene match: 7. The CDR3 totals 14 residues. Germline V gene lookup returns CDR1 SGHKS and CDR2 YYEKEE (reference sequence). CDR3: CASSSQGRRETQYF. DNA for the CDR3: TGTGCCAGCAGCTCACAGGGGCGCAGGGAGACCCAGTACTTC. The full variable domain, completed using reference TRBV5-5 and TRBJ2-5, is DAGVTQSPTHLIKTRGQQVTLRCSPISGHKSVSWYQQVLGQGPQFIFQYYEKEERGRGNFPDRFSARQFPNYSSELNVNALLLGDSALYLCASSSQGRRETQYFGPGTRLLVL.

This clone was seen just once. The J gene is TRBJ2-1, the V gene TRBV19; TRBD1 matches at 11 bases. The CDR3 runs 15 residues. Per germline, CDR1 LNHDA and CDR2 SQIVND (reference sequence). V lost 6 bases to trimming and J lost 6 bases; unmatched junction nucleotides: 7. The DNA for the CDR3 is TGTGCCAGTAGAGCAACCGGGACAGGGGGCAATGAGCAGTTCTTC. This translates into CASRATGTGGNEQFF.

This chain connects TRBV4-1 to TRBJ2-7; TRBD2 might be the D (7 bases). The CDR3 loop spans 16 amino acids. With 3 bases removed from V and 2 bases from J, the gap between germline ends came to 17 bases. Germline-derived CDR1 and CDR2 are MGHRA and YSYEKL. In DNA, the CDR3 is TGCGCCAGCAGCCATGGGCGGGGGCAGCTTACCTACGAGCAGTACTTC. Translating it yields CASSHGRGQLTYEQYF.

The chain employs TRBV28 and TRBJ1-4, with D perhaps TRBD1 (6 bases). The CDR3 has 18 amino acids. Germline V lookup: CDR1 MDHEN, CDR2 SYDVKM. V lost 2 bases to trimming and J lost 4 bases, with 20 bases between them. The CDR3: CASSLRGGQGRDNEKLFF. The CDR3 DNA reads TGTGCCAGCAGTTTAAGGGGGGGGCAGGGGCGTGATAATGAAAAACTGTTTTTT.

The chain's CDR3 is CASSYPTGIQETQYF. As DNA, the CDR3 is TGTGCCAGCAGTTACCCGACAGGAATCCAAGAGACCCAGTACTTC. This sequence joins TRBV6-6 and TRBJ2-5, with a possible D match to TRBD1 (6 bases). V dropped 2 bases and J dropped 1 base, with 11 bases sitting between them. The CDR3 has 15 amino acids. Germline CDR1 MNHNY, CDR2 SVGAGI (reference sequence).

In the case of this clone: One end of the junction is discordant with germline, which a read error may explain. The rearrangement links TRBV11-2 to TRBJ2-7; no clear D gene. CDR1 and CDR2 from the germline V gene are SGHAT and FQNNGV. The CDR3 runs 13 residues. The CDR3 region has the DNA TGTGCCAGCAGCCTGGGTCGGAACTACGGGCAGTACTTC. Its translation: CASSLGRNYGQYF.

This clone was counted once. The gene calls are TRBV5-1 and TRBJ2-2, with D possibly being TRBD1 (5 bases). There are 15 residues in the CDR3. Trimming removed 2 bases from V and 1 base from J, with 9 bases in between. Germline CDR1 is SGHRS and CDR2 is YFSETQ. The CDR3 sequence: CASSLTTENTGELFF. The CDR3 nucleotides are TGCGCCAGCAGCTTAACGACAGAGAACACCGGGGAGCTGTTTTTT.

This clone has more than one count but fewer than ten. This chain joins TRBV3-1 (or the pseudogene TRBV3-2) and TRBJ1-5; tentatively, D is TRBD1 (5 bases). V lost 0 bases to trimming and J lost 6 bases, with 18 bases between them. Germline assignment: CDR1 LGHDT and CDR2 YNNKEL (reference sequence). This CDR3 has 17 amino acids. The CDR3 bases are TGTGCCAGCAGCCAAGATGGGGGACTCGGGGGGAGTCAGCCCCAGCATTTT. It yields the protein CASSQDGGLGGSQPQHF.

This clone occurred once. This chain joins TRBV9 and TRBJ2-3, with no clear D. CDR1 and CDR2 (germline): SGDLS, YYNGEE. The CDR3 length is 15 residues. V lost 0 bases and J lost 0, with 8 bases in between. The CDR3 spells CASSVGVASTDTQYF. In nucleotides, the CDR3 is TGTGCCAGCAGCGTAGGGGTAGCTAGCACAGATACGCAGTATTTT.

This rearrangement joins TRBV14 to TRBJ1-1, with 7 bases fitting TRBD1. In germline, CDR1 is SGHDN, CDR2 FVKESK. The CDR3 consists of 16 residues. J was trimmed by 5 bases and V by 0 bases; bases with no gene match: 9. CDR3: CASSQEVGPGGTEAFF. DNA for the CDR3: TGTGCCAGCAGCCAAGAGGTCGGTCCAGGGGGGACTGAAGCTTTCTTT.

In its sample, this clone was seen once. The genes are TRBV28 and TRBJ2-5; the match to TRBD1 covers 8 bases. The junction had 5 bases not matched to a gene; V was cut back by 8 bases and J by 9 bases. The CDR3 is 11 amino acids. The germline V gene encodes CDR1 MDHEN and CDR2 SYDVKM. For the CDR3, the DNA is TGTGCCAGCTCCTGGGGACAGGCCCAGTACTTC. This codes for CASSWGQAQYF.

The chain joins TRBV5-1 to TRBJ2-3; the match to TRBD1 covers 7 bases. The CDR3 has 16 residues. Germline V gives CDR1 SGHRS, CDR2 YFSETQ. V shed 4 bases and J 0 bases; nucleotides not matched to a gene: 8. This chain's CDR3 is CASSPGQTTSTDTQYF. DNA for the CDR3: TGCGCCAGCAGCCCGGGACAGACTACAAGCACAGATACGCAGTATTTT. The full variable domain, its missing parts supplied by reference TRBV5-1 and TRBJ2-3, is KAGVTQTPRYLIKTRGQQVTLSCSPISGHRSVSWYQQTPGQGLQFLFEYFSETQRNKGNFPGRFSGRQFSNSRSEMNVSTLELGDSALYLCASSPGQTTSTDTQYFGPGTRLTVL.

The chain is built from TRBV3-1 (or the pseudogene TRBV3-2) and TRBJ1-1; TRBD1 might be the D (5 bases). Germline V gene sequence: CDR1 LGHDT, CDR2 YNNKEL (reference sequence). Between the trimmed V and J ends, which lost 10 bases and 3 bases, there was a span of 18 bases. This CDR3 is built from 14 residues. The CDR3 loop reads CATTRGTQHTEAFF. The DNA for the CDR3 is TGTGCCACGACGCGCGGGACGCAACACACTGAAGCTTTCTTT.

The gene calls are TRBV7-9 and TRBJ1-2; 7 positions agree with TRBD1. The CDR3 is 13 residues long. Germline V CDR1 and CDR2: SEHNR, FQNEAQ (reference sequence). Trimming at V came to 1 base and at J to 4 bases, leaving 0 bases not matched to a gene. CDR3 sequence reads: CASSLGQGYGYTF. DNA for the CDR3: TGTGCCAGCAGCTTAGGACAGGGCTATGGCTACACCTTC.

The chain joins TRBV24-1 to TRBJ2-1; weak D call: TRBD2 (5 bases). From germline, CDR1 is KGHDR and CDR2 SFDVKD. The CDR3 contains 14 residues. V was clipped by 0 bases and J by 8 bases, with 10 bases between them. CDR3 protein: CATSDLGGFDEQFF. DNA of the CDR3: TGTGCCACCAGTGATTTGGGCGGGTTCGATGAGCAGTTCTTC.

The chain couples TRBV19 to TRBJ1-1, with unresolved D. The CDR3 loop spans 13 amino acids. Trimming stripped 7 bases from V and 5 bases from J, with 14 bases between. Germline values: CDR1 LNHDA, CDR2 SQIVND (reference sequence). The CDR3, as DNA: TGTGCCAGTAAGAGGGCAGGCTCTACTGAAGCTTTCTTT. This encodes CASKRAGSTEAFF.

The V gene is TRBV12-3 or TRBV12-4, the J gene TRBJ1-1; 7 bases line up with TRBD1. The CDR3 is made up of 13 amino acids. V was clipped by 7 bases and J by 2 bases; unmatched bases: 4. This chain's CDR3 is CASTHRGNTEAFF. The CDR3 DNA follows: TGTGCCAGCACCCACAGGGGAAACACTGAAGCTTTCTTT.

The rearrangement joins TRBV12-3 or TRBV12-4 to TRBJ2-3; no clear D. V lost 8 bases to trimming and J lost 6 bases, with 15 bases between them. The CDR3 sequence is 13 residues long. This chain's CDR3 is CASHPNLADTQYF. Here the CDR3 DNA reads TGTGCCAGCCATCCGAACCTCGCGGATACGCAGTATTTT.

This clone appeared a single time. The gene calls are TRBV18 and TRBJ2-7; 7 bases are a match to TRBD1. The CDR3 has 14 residues. V lost 3 bases and J lost 3; bases outside the gene matches: 5. Germline V gene sequence: CDR1 KGHSH, CDR2 LQKENI. CDR3: CASSPGQSGYEQYF. CDR3 nucleotide sequence: TGTGCCAGCTCACCGGGACAGTCAGGCTACGAGCAGTACTTC.

In this sample, this clone turned up once. The chain recombines TRBV29-1 with TRBJ2-1, with 13 bases aligning to TRBD2. CDR1 is SQVTM and CDR2 is ANQGSEA in the germline V gene. The CDR3 is made up of 12 amino acids. Unmatched junction bases numbered 2, after V lost 7 bases and J lost 8 bases. The DNA of the CDR3 is TGCAGCGGGACTAGCGGGAGCCATGAGCAGTTCTTC. Translating gives CSGTSGSHEQFF.

The gene calls are TRBV7-2 and TRBJ2-2; TRBD2 might be the D (5 bases). In germline, CDR1 is SGHTA, CDR2 FQGNSA. Trimming removed 5 bases at V and 5 bases at J, with 12 bases between. The CDR3 is 14 residues long. CDR3 coding DNA: TGTGCCAGCAGCCAAGATCGGAGGACCGGGGAGCTGTTTTTT. This sequence encodes CASSQDRRTGELFF.

This clone was observed a few times. The J gene is TRBJ2-3, the V gene TRBV29-1, with TRBD2 identical over 11 bases. CDR1 SQVTM and CDR2 ANQGSEA come from the germline V gene. V lost 5 bases, J lost 5 bases, and 6 bases stayed unmatched. CDR3 length: 14 residues. The CDR3 region has the DNA TGCAGCGTTAGGCCTAGCGGGGGGATAGATACGCAGTATTTT. Translated: CSVRPSGGIDTQYF.

The J gene is TRBJ2-7, the V gene TRBV3-1 (or the pseudogene TRBV3-2); 11 positions agree with TRBD1. The germline CDR1 and CDR2 sequences are LGHDT and YNNKEL (reference sequence). The J segment lost 7 bases and the V segment lost 5 bases, leaving 7 bases of the junction unmatched. This CDR3 comprises 14 residues. Here the CDR3 reads CASSVGQGAVEQYF. CDR3 DNA: TGTGCCAGCAGCGTTGGACAGGGGGCTGTTGAGCAGTACTTC.

V and J are TRBV18 and TRBJ2-4; tentative D call: TRBD1 (8 bases). V was shortened by 5 bases and J by 0 bases, with 20 bases between the two germline ends. CDR1 is KGHSH, CDR2 LQKENI, per germline. This CDR3 contains 18 residues. CDR3 region: CASSSLPTGGEAKNIQYF. As DNA, the CDR3 is TGTGCCAGCTCATCATTACCAACAGGGGGGGAAGCCAAAAACATTCAGTACTTC.